These 22 T cell receptor beta chains were sequenced from one sample in a study of patients and donors after allogeneic stem cell transplantation. MiXCR, applied by TCRdb to the RT-PCR reads, yields one record per CDR3 protein. Among about 110,000 distinct CDR3 sequences listed, roughly 35% were seen once. Input material: blood, either unsorted or a sorted T cell fraction (not recorded which). The receptors were gathered from a human donor who was either an allogeneic HSCT recipient or a stem cell or donor lymphocyte infusion donor (not recorded which). It is not recorded whose cells these are; they may come from a transplant donor.

The table lists this clonotype with a few counts. The chain couples TRBV6-2 or TRBV6-3 to TRBJ1-2; D is unresolved. The CDR3 loop spans 13 amino acids. Germline-derived CDR1 and CDR2 are MNHEY and SVGEGT. Trimming removed 1 base at V and 2 bases at J, with 5 bases between. Here the CDR3 DNA reads TGTGCCAGCAGTTACTTGGGGAACTATGGCTACACCTTC. It specifies CASSYLGNYGYTF.

This clonotype was seen once. The chain combines TRBV6-1 with TRBJ2-1, with a possible D match to TRBD2 (6 bases). Deletions cut 8 bases from V and 6 bases from J, with 14 bases between. Germline loops: CDR1 MNHNS, CDR2 SASEGT. This CDR3 region has 13 residues. The CDR3 here is CASRDWAGNEQFF. CDR3 DNA: TGTGCCAGCCGGGACTGGGCGGGCAATGAGCAGTTCTTC.

This chain connects TRBV20-1 to TRBJ2-7; weak D call: TRBD2 (6 bases). This CDR3 contains 15 residues. Germline CDR1 is DFQATT and CDR2 is SNEGSKA (reference sequence). Trimming shortened V by 3 bases and J by 3 bases, and 18 bases separated the two germline ends. CDR3 bases: TGCAGTGCTAGGTCCCATACCGTGCGGGGCTACGAGCAGTACTTC. It specifies CSARSHTVRGYEQYF.

The chain couples TRBV4-2 to TRBJ2-1; 7 positions agree with TRBD2. The V gene end was trimmed by 3 bases and the J gene end by 9 bases; junction bases not matched to a gene: 11. The CDR3 runs to 15 residues. Germline-derived CDR1 and CDR2 are LGHNA and YNFKEQ. CDR3 region: CASSHGLAVPVEQFF. The CDR3 coding sequence is TGTGCCAGCAGCCACGGGCTAGCGGTCCCGGTTGAGCAGTTCTTC.

This clonotype has just a few counts. This chain connects TRBV7-9 to TRBJ1-1; no clear D. The CDR3 is 14 residues long. The germline gives CDR1 SEHNR, CDR2 FQNEAQ (reference sequence). V was trimmed by 3 bases and J by 0 bases, leaving 8 bases between them. CDR3: CASSFGFLNTEAFF. In DNA form, the CDR3 reads TGTGCCAGCAGCTTTGGATTCCTGAACACTGAAGCTTTCTTT.

This rearrangement joins TRBV27 to TRBJ2-2, with 7 bases matching TRBD1. Germline V lookup: CDR1 MNHEY, CDR2 SMNVEV (reference sequence). J was trimmed by 3 bases and V by 2 bases; bases with no gene match: 3. The CDR3 loop spans 15 amino acids. The CDR3 protein is CASSLVDRYTGELFF. The CDR3 nucleotides are TGTGCCAGCAGTTTAGTGGACAGGTACACCGGGGAGCTGTTTTTT.

This rearrangement joins TRBV6-6 to TRBJ2-5; D is undetermined. This CDR3 contains 12 residues. Germline V lookup: CDR1 MNHNY, CDR2 SVGAGI (reference sequence). Trimming pared 5 bases from V and 5 bases from J, leaving 9 bases between. CDR3 amino acids: CASSPGRETQYF. CDR3 DNA: TGTGCCAGCAGTCCGGGCAGGGAGACCCAGTACTTC.

The CDR3 here is CAISEYREAYEQYF. CDR3 in DNA: TGTGCCATCAGTGAATACAGGGAAGCCTACGAGCAGTACTTC. The chain has TRBV10-3 and TRBJ2-7; TRBD1 is a possible D gene (6 bases). V was trimmed by 3 bases and J by 2 bases, leaving 11 bases between them. The CDR3 is 14 amino acids. CDR1 is ENHRY, CDR2 SYGVKD, per germline.

This clonotype was seen only a few times. The chain combines TRBV27 with TRBJ1-2; D not resolved. The CDR3 is made up of 12 amino acids. Trimming stripped 4 bases from V and 5 bases from J, with 8 bases between. Germline CDR1 and CDR2: MNHEY and SMNVEV (reference sequence). This chain's CDR3 is CASSSGGYGYTF. CDR3 in DNA: TGTGCCAGCAGTTCCGGAGGTTATGGCTACACCTTC.

This clonotype was seen a handful of times. This chain joins TRBV12-3 or TRBV12-4 and TRBJ2-5; D is ambiguous. The CDR3 totals 13 residues. The V gene lost 5 bases and the J gene lost 2 bases, with 9 bases spanning the gap. The CDR3, as DNA: TGTGCCAGCAGTAGGGCAGGACAAGAGACCCAGTACTTC. Translation: CASSRAGQETQYF.

This clonotype has just one count. The chain links TRBV12-3 or TRBV12-4 to TRBJ2-6; the D is unclear. Trimming removed 3 bases at V and 0 bases at J, with 9 bases between. The CDR3 is made up of 16 amino acids. The CDR3 sequence: CASSFGSSSGANVLTF. DNA of the CDR3: TGTGCCAGCAGTTTCGGCTCAAGCTCTGGGGCCAACGTCCTGACTTTC.

This clonotype came up a few times. The V gene is TRBV4-3, the J gene TRBJ2-7; 14 bases are shared with TRBD2. V shed 4 bases and J 7 bases; nucleotides not matched to a gene: 6. The CDR3 is 15 residues long. Germline CDR1 reads LGHNA; CDR2 reads YSLEER. The CDR3 coding sequence is TGCGCCAGCAGCCTGGGACTAGCGGGAGAAAGAGAGCAGTACTTC. Amino acids: CASSLGLAGEREQYF.

The V and J genes are TRBV3-1 and TRBJ1-1; D not certain. Germline CDR1 LGHDT, CDR2 YNNKEL (reference sequence). V shed 2 bases and J shed 0 bases, with 4 bases lying between them. The CDR3 spans 13 residues. The chain's CDR3 is CASSQTMNTEAFF. CDR3 sequence (DNA): TGTGCCAGCAGCCAAACAATGAACACTGAAGCTTTCTTT.

A few counts support this clonotype. The chain links TRBV12-3 or TRBV12-4 to TRBJ1-2; 7 bases fit TRBD1. This CDR3 spans 12 amino acids. Unmatched junction bases numbered 3, after V lost 3 bases and J lost 8 bases. DNA for the CDR3: TGTGCCAGCAGTTTTAAGGGGGCCGGCTACACCTTC. Translation gives CASSFKGAGYTF.

In its sample, this clonotype was seen a few times. The chain combines TRBV24-1 with TRBJ2-3; 13 nucleotides match TRBD2. This CDR3 region has 16 residues. The ends lost 9 bases at V and 5 bases at J; junction bases unmatched: 10. Germline CDR1 and CDR2: KGHDR and SFDVKD. Here the CDR3 DNA reads TGTGCCACCGCCGGGACTAGCGGGACGCGGGGAGATACGCAGTATTTT. Translated: CATAGTSGTRGDTQYF.

The rearrangement uses TRBV27 and TRBJ1-4, with D uncertain. The V end was cut by 5 bases, the J end by 7 bases, with 11 bases between. This CDR3 region has 13 residues. Germline V CDR1 and CDR2: MNHEY, SMNVEV (reference sequence). DNA for the CDR3: TGTGCCAGCAGTCCTCTGGGTGGTGAAAAACTGTTTTTT. Its translation is CASSPLGGEKLFF.

Within the sample, this clonotype is medium-sized. J is TRBJ1-1 and V is TRBV12-3 or TRBV12-4, with 9 bases that match TRBD1. The CDR3 has 17 amino acids. J gave up 0 bases and V 4 bases, and 9 bases lay outside the gene matches. CDR3 sequence reads: CASSSGTGSFVNTEAFF. CDR3 nucleotide sequence: TGTGCCAGCAGTTCCGGGACAGGGAGTTTCGTGAACACTGAAGCTTTCTTT.

The chain links TRBV21-1 to TRBJ2-1. TRBV21-1 is an annotated pseudogene. There are 11 residues in the CDR3. The CDR3 is CASSEIGEQFF. Written as DNA, the CDR3 is TGTGCCAGCAGCGAAATCGGTGAGCAGTTCTTC.

The chain is built from TRBV6-5 and TRBJ1-2; D not certain. The CDR3 is 12 residues long. Germline V gives CDR1 MNHEY, CDR2 SVGAGI. The ends were cut back, 5 bases at V and 2 bases at J, with 6 bases in the middle. The CDR3 spells CASSPSNYGYTF. CDR3 nucleotide sequence: TGTGCCAGCAGTCCCTCAAACTATGGCTACACCTTC.

This clonotype was recorded many times. The V call is TRBV29-1, the J call TRBJ1-6; D unclear. The V end was cut by 4 bases, the J end by 7 bases, with 14 bases between. Germline lookup yields CDR1 SQVTM and CDR2 ANQGSEA. The CDR3 extends over 14 amino acids. The CDR3 protein is CSVAVDPGNSPLHF. The DNA of the CDR3 is TGCAGCGTTGCAGTCGACCCGGGCAATTCACCCCTCCACTTT.

The gene calls are TRBV20-1 and TRBJ1-1, with D tentatively TRBD1 (5 bases). V gave up 6 bases and J gave up 2 bases, with 16 bases separating them. Germline CDR1 and CDR2: DFQATT and SNEGSKA (reference sequence). CDR3 size: 14 residues. CDR3 protein: CSAPRQGYNTEAFF. In DNA form, the CDR3 reads TGCAGTGCCCCCCGGCAGGGATATAACACTGAAGCTTTCTTT.

Written as DNA, the CDR3 is TGCGCCAGCAGCCAAGATCCGGGACCTTACGAGCAGTACTTC. Amino acid sequence: CASSQDPGPYEQYF. This chain links TRBV4-3 with TRBJ2-7; the D call may be TRBD1 or TRBD2 (5 bases each). Germline assignment: CDR1 LGHNA and CDR2 YSLEER. With 0 bases removed from V and 4 bases from J, the gap between germline ends came to 10 bases. There are 14 residues in the CDR3.